This TCR beta chain was observed in a study of CD8+ T cells in alopecia areata. The overall study: Tofacitinib ran for 6 to 18 months before 6 months off drug. Findings of the study overall: Within the top 100, expanded CD8+ clones significantly decreased with tofacitinib, as did scalp clonality. Lesional scalp, especially alopecia totalis/universalis, showed higher clonality than normal scalp. During tofacitinib treatment, many expanded lesional clones remained in scalp and blood.

Of note for this clone: Its antigen is unknown.

This sample's treatment: oral pan-JAK inhibitor, 5-10 mg twice daily. The CDR3 consists of 13 residues. Germline V lookup: CDR1 GTSNPN, CDR2 SVGIG (reference sequence). V shed 2 bases and J 6 bases; nucleotides not matched to a gene: 2. The sequencing template was cDNA reverse transcribed from extracted RNA. The data were produced by immunoSEQ multiplex PCR, yet TCRdb's version contains in-frame clones alone and is incomplete. This table has approximately 200,000 clones, roughly three fifths appearing once. The clonotype comes from a human donor with alopecia areata. The sequencing here drew on CD4+ T cells sorted from blood, taken at week 4, from a patient treated with tofacitinib. The J gene is TRBJ2-2, the V gene TRBV30; 8 bases match TRBD1. The CDR3 loop is CAWSSQGAGELFF. CDR3 in DNA: TGTGCCTGGAGTTCACAGGGGGCCGGGGAGCTGTTTTTT. Together with reference TRBV30 and TRBJ2-2, the CDR3 gives the full variable domain: SQTIHQWPATLVQPVGSPLSLECTVEGTSNPNLYWYRQAAGRGLQLLFYSVGIGQISSEVPQNLSASRPQDRQFILSSKKLLLSDSGFYLCAWSSQGAGELFFGEGSRLTVL.